The subject of this entry is one T cell receptor (beta chain). The antigen is not known. This sample stems from a study of CD8 T cells in ankylosing spondylitis. General study points: Disease-linked clones had a CD8+ phenotype and relatively low frequency in peripheral blood.

The CDR3 consists of 14 residues. TCRdb re-derived calls from the 5' RACE reads in MiXCR, one entry per CDR3 protein. The sample holds about 27,000 distinct CDR3 sequences, 7.9% seen once. Sequencing input: blood. This TCR was recovered from a male donor with ankylosing spondylitis or in good health (not recorded which). This chain uses TRBV12-2 with TRBJ2-3; the table assigns TRBD2, which was not confirmed against the DNA. TRBV12-2 is recorded as a pseudogene. The CDR3 loop is CARGGVHRTDTQYF. The CDR3 DNA reads TGTGCAAGGGGAGGCGTACACCGCACAGATACGCAGTATTTT.